Reported below is one TCR beta chain. Other nucleotide sequences in the sample specify the same CDR3. This entry comes from a study of shared clonotypes between healthy human individuals. Study overall: The composition of the donors was a couple of women and a few men aged 18 to 49.

The table came from immunoSEQ multiplex PCR; TCRdb's copy has only in-frame clones and leaves some out. Found here are 2 million to 3 million clones, 80% to 95% of them singletons; the top ten hold more than 0.35%. V trimming: 6 bases; J trimming: 5 bases; junction bases outside the gene matches: 1. The CDR3 is 12 amino acids. The germline V gene has CDR1 LGHNT and CDR2 FRNRAP. CD45RA-negative memory and CD45RA+ naive subsets were split from the CD4+ cells. The J gene is TRBJ1-2, the V gene TRBV12-5; 9 bases align to TRBD1. Sequenced input: naive CD4+ T cells from PBMCs. Subset specified: CD45RA+ positively selected. The receptor's source is a man aged 18 to 30 in good health. Some clones in this sample may be carry-over from other donors' samples. The CDR3 DNA sequence: TGTGCTAGTGGGACAGGGGGATATGGCTACACCTTC. Translated, it gives CASGTGGYGYTF.